These 31 T cell receptor beta chains came from one sample sequenced in a study of blood T cell repertoires in COVID-19. TCRdb's copy holds only in-frame clones and misses some; the assay was immunoSEQ multiplex PCR. Of fewer than 450,000 clones in the sample, about 90% were seen once. Sequenced input: peripheral blood. The receptors stem from a woman under 30 who had recovered from COVID-19.

V usage is TRBV30 and J usage is TRBJ1-6; TRBD1 matches at 7 bases. After removal of 2 bases from V and 7 bases from J, the junction contained 2 bases not matched to a gene. Germline V gene data show CDR1 as GTSNPN and CDR2 as SVGIG (reference sequence). There are 13 residues in the CDR3. The CDR3 region is CAWSPTGNSPLHF. The CDR3 region has the DNA TGTGCCTGGAGTCCGACAGGGAATTCACCCCTCCACTTT. Filled out from reference TRBV30 and TRBJ1-6, the complete variable domain reads SQTIHQWPATLVQPVGSPLSLECTVEGTSNPNLYWYRQAAGRGLQLLFYSVGIGQISSEVPQNLSASRPQDRQFILSSKKLLLSDSGFYLCAWSPTGNSPLHFGNGTRLTVT.

This clone was counted once. The genes are TRBV2 and TRBJ2-1; 8 bases fit TRBD2. The CDR3 is 15 residues long. The V gene end was trimmed by 3 bases and the J gene end by 8 bases; junction bases not matched to a gene: 9. The V gene's germline CDR1 is SNHLY and CDR2 FYNNEI. The CDR3 region has the DNA TGTGCCAGCAGTGAGGAGCCCCGGGGGGGGGATGAGCAGTTCTTC. This codes for CASSEEPRGGDEQFF.

This chain links TRBV2 with TRBJ2-2, with a weak D call TRBD2 (6 bases). V was trimmed by 6 bases and J by 7 bases, leaving 12 bases between them. CDR3 length: 13 amino acids. In germline, CDR1 is SNHLY, CDR2 FYNNEI. The CDR3 sequence: CASSEDYVGELFF. The CDR3 DNA reads as TGTGCCAGCAGCGAGGACTACGTCGGGGAGCTGTTTTTT.

As DNA, the CDR3 is TGTGCCAGCTCACCACAGACAGACTACAATGAGCAGTTCTTC. The encoded protein is CASSPQTDYNEQFF. The chain combines TRBV18 with TRBJ2-1, with D maybe TRBD1 (5 bases). V lost 1 base and J lost 3, with 7 bases in between. Germline CDR1 and CDR2: KGHSH and LQKENI. CDR3 size: 14 residues.

Only a few counts were recorded for this clone. The rearrangement uses TRBV11-3 and TRBJ1-1; 9 bases align to TRBD1. Germline CDR1 SGHNT, CDR2 YENEEA. This CDR3 spans 15 amino acids. Unmatched junction bases numbered 9, after V lost 5 bases and J lost 5 bases. CDR3: CASSVTGGAGTEAFF. The CDR3 region has the DNA TGTGCCAGCAGCGTCACAGGGGGCGCTGGGACTGAAGCTTTCTTT. The whole variable domain, filled in from reference TRBV11-3 and TRBJ1-1, reads EAGVVQSPRYKIIEKKQPVAFWCNPISGHNTLYWYLQNLGQGPELLIRYENEEAVDDSQLPKDRFSAERLKGVDSTLKIQPAELGDSAVYLCASSVTGGAGTEAFFGQGTRLTVV.

V usage is TRBV7-2 and J usage is TRBJ1-2; D is ambiguous. Trimming shortened V by 1 base and J by 10 bases, and 16 bases separated the two germline ends. The CDR3 contains 14 residues. Germline V lookup: CDR1 SGHTA, CDR2 FQGNSA. CDR3: CASSLVREGGLYTF. CDR3 DNA sequence: TGTGCCAGCAGCTTAGTGAGAGAGGGAGGACTCTACACCTTC.

The CDR3 DNA is TGTGCCAGCAGCCTTCGACTAGCTTATTCCGGGGAGCTGTTTTTT. This sequence encodes CASSLRLAYSGELFF. The J gene is TRBJ2-2, the V gene TRBV7-2; TRBD2 matches at 7 bases. Germline V gene lookup returns CDR1 SGHTA and CDR2 FQGNSA. V shed 5 bases and J 6 bases; nucleotides not matched to a gene: 9. This CDR3 contains 15 residues.

The chain employs TRBV20-1 and TRBJ2-2, with TRBD2 identical over 11 bases. Trimming cost V 3 bases and J 8 bases; bases outside gene matches: 2. Germline V gene lookup returns CDR1 DFQATT and CDR2 SNEGSKA (reference sequence). The CDR3 runs to 13 residues. CDR3 nucleotides: TGCAGTGCTAGTTCTAGCGGGAGGGGGGAGCTGTTTTTT. Protein product: CSASSSGRGELFF.

This chain joins TRBV7-9 and TRBJ2-2; D possibly corresponds to TRBD2 (5 bases). V was cut by 4 bases and J by 2 bases, with 11 bases left in between. Germline CDR1 and CDR2: SEHNR and FQNEAQ (reference sequence). This CDR3 has 15 residues. The CDR3 nucleotides read TGTGCCAGCAGCTCGCGACTACGCAACACCGGGGAGCTGTTTTTT. Translating gives CASSSRLRNTGELFF. The full variable domain, completed using reference TRBV7-9 and TRBJ2-2, is DTGVSQNPRHKITKRGQNVTFRCDPISEHNRLYWYRQTLGQGPEFLTYFQNEAQLEKSRLLSDRFSAERPKGSFSTLEIQRTEQGDSAMYLCASSSRLRNTGELFFGEGSRLTVL.

The chain links TRBV20-1 to TRBJ2-2, with 8 nucleotides matching TRBD2. The ends lost 3 bases at V and 4 bases at J; junction bases unmatched: 7. Germline assignment: CDR1 DFQATT and CDR2 SNEGSKA (reference sequence). The length of the CDR3 is 15 residues. As DNA, the CDR3 is TGCAGTGCTAGTGGAGCGGGAGTGGGCACCGGGGAGCTGTTTTTT. Amino acids: CSASGAGVGTGELFF.

The rearrangement links TRBV9 to TRBJ1-1; D gene unclear. The germline CDR1 and CDR2 sequences are SGDLS and YYNGEE. The CDR3 has 15 residues. Trimming left V 0 bases short and J 3 bases short, with 12 bases between. The CDR3: CASSVGARIDTEAFF. The DNA for the CDR3 is TGTGCCAGCAGCGTAGGAGCTCGAATAGACACTGAAGCTTTCTTT. Full variable domain (rest looked up from reference TRBV9 and TRBJ1-1): DSGVTQTPKHLITATGQRVTLRCSPRSGDLSVYWYQQSLDQGLQFLIQYYNGEERAKGNILERFSAQQFPDLHSELNLSSLELGDSALYFCASSVGARIDTEAFFGQGTRLTVV.

The genes are TRBV15 and TRBJ1-2; D is unclear. Germline CDR1 is LNHNV and CDR2 is YYDKDF (reference sequence). CDR3 size: 13 residues. V was pared by 8 bases and J by 5 bases, with 15 bases between. CDR3 nucleotides: TGTGCCACCCAGCCGGAGGATTCATATGGCTACACCTTC. Translated, it gives CATQPEDSYGYTF.

The rearrangement joins TRBV18 to TRBJ2-5; a possible D gene is TRBD1 (6 bases). Germline V gene sequence: CDR1 KGHSH, CDR2 LQKENI. The CDR3 runs 13 residues. Deletions cut 4 bases from V and 0 bases from J, with 6 bases between. CDR3 nucleotide sequence: TGTGCCAGCTCACGACAGGACCAAGAGACCCAGTACTTC. Its protein product is CASSRQDQETQYF.

The genes are TRBV25-1 and TRBJ1-1, with 8 bases that match TRBD1. Looked up from germline, CDR1 is MGHDK and CDR2 is SYGVNS. The trim removed 3 bases at V and 3 bases at J, leaving 9 bases unmatched. The CDR3 sequence is 16 residues long. CDR3 residues: CASSEASAGGHTEAFF. In DNA, the CDR3 is TGTGCCAGCAGTGAGGCCTCGGCAGGGGGCCACACTGAAGCTTTCTTT.

This clone was detected only once. The chain couples TRBV18 to TRBJ2-5; 10 bases match TRBD2. Germline V lookup: CDR1 KGHSH, CDR2 LQKENI. The V and J ends lost 3 bases and 7 bases, in that order; junction bases with no gene match: 8. There are 15 residues in the CDR3. DNA for the CDR3: TGTGCCAGCTCACCTCCGCTAGCGGGAGTTGGGACCCAGTACTTC. Its protein product is CASSPPLAGVGTQYF.

V usage is TRBV11-2 and J usage is TRBJ1-1; D is ambiguous. This CDR3 comprises 12 residues. Trimming shortened V by 1 base and J by 11 bases, and 11 bases separated the two germline ends. CDR1 is SGHAT and CDR2 is FQNNGV in the germline V gene. In DNA, the CDR3 is TGTGCCAGCAGCTTAGCGCGGGTCCCTGCTTTCTTT. Protein: CASSLARVPAFF.

V usage is TRBV19 and J usage is TRBJ1-2; the match to TRBD1 covers 7 bases. CDR1 and CDR2 from the germline V gene are LNHDA and SQIVND (reference sequence). The CDR3 is 13 amino acids. After removal of 3 bases from V and 8 bases from J, the junction contained 6 bases not matched to a gene. CDR3 bases: TGTGCCAGTAGTATCGGACAGGTCCCCGGCTACACCTTC. As protein: CASSIGQVPGYTF.

The gene calls are TRBV10-3 and TRBJ2-2; 10 bases map to TRBD2. V gave up 4 bases and J gave up 4 bases; unmatched junction bases: 6. The CDR3 totals 16 residues. The germline V gene has CDR1 ENHRY and CDR2 SYGVKD. The CDR3 DNA reads as TGTGCCATCAGTGCTCTCGAGCGGGAGGGCACCGGGGAGCTGTTTTTT. The encoded protein is CAISALEREGTGELFF.

The V gene is TRBV5-5, the J gene TRBJ2-7; D remains ambiguous. The CDR3 contains 15 residues. Trimming took 4 bases from V and 2 from J, leaving 16 bases between them. Germline V gives CDR1 SGHKS, CDR2 YYEKEE (reference sequence). The CDR3 DNA reads as TGTGCCAGCAGCAACCCTAGAGCCGATCCCTACGAGCAGTACGTC. Its translation is CASSNPRADPYEQYV.

The chain recombines TRBV7-2 with TRBJ2-7, with 8 bases aligning to TRBD1. The CDR3 contains 13 residues. CDR1 and CDR2 from the germline V gene are SGHTA and FQGNSA. The V segment lost 5 bases and the J segment 3 bases; nucleotides outside the gene matches: 3. Here the CDR3 reads CASSIDRGYEQYV. Here the CDR3 DNA reads TGTGCCAGCAGCATCGACAGGGGCTACGAGCAGTACGTC.

The chain employs TRBV29-1 and TRBJ2-1; D is undetermined. Germline V gene data show CDR1 as SQVTM and CDR2 as ANQGSEA. V lost 5 bases and J lost 5, with 13 bases in between. This CDR3 has 13 amino acids. CDR3 region: CSVSHALDNEQFF. CDR3 coding DNA: TGCAGCGTTAGCCATGCTCTGGACAATGAGCAGTTCTTC.

The chain is built from TRBV6-5 and TRBJ2-1; 8 nucleotides line up with TRBD1. In germline, CDR1 is MNHEY, CDR2 SVGAGI. The length of the CDR3 is 14 residues. The junction had 2 bases not matched to a gene; V was cut back by 5 bases and J by 2 bases. The CDR3 DNA sequence: TGTGCCAGCAGTACAGGGGGGACCTACAATGAGCAGTTCTTC. Residues: CASSTGGTYNEQFF.

The genes are TRBV7-2 and TRBJ2-1; the D gene is possibly TRBD1 (5 bases). V shed 1 base and J shed 8 bases, with 6 bases lying between them. Germline loops: CDR1 SGHTA, CDR2 FQGNSA. The CDR3 loop spans 12 amino acids. The CDR3 DNA is TGTGCCAGCAGCTTAGGGGGCGATGAGCAGTTCTTC. Protein: CASSLGGDEQFF.

The chain carries TRBV9 and TRBJ2-7, with D uncertain. The CDR3 is 18 amino acids. In germline, CDR1 is SGDLS, CDR2 YYNGEE. The V gene lost 1 base and the J gene lost 4 bases, with 24 bases spanning the gap. The CDR3 reads CASSVRTRGLVVLYEQYV. CDR3 nucleotides: TGTGCCAGCAGCGTAAGAACGAGAGGCCTGGTCGTGCTATACGAGCAGTACGTC.

The chain links TRBV19 to TRBJ2-2; 7 bases align to TRBD2. The germline V gene encodes CDR1 LNHDA and CDR2 SQIVND (reference sequence). This CDR3 is built from 15 residues. The junction had 8 bases not matched to a gene; V was cut back by 5 bases and J by 5 bases. CDR3 region: CASSVRLAPTGELFF. CDR3 coding DNA: TGTGCCAGTAGTGTAAGACTAGCTCCAACCGGGGAGCTGTTTTTT.

The chain joins TRBV29-1 to TRBJ1-2, with 9 positions matching TRBD1. The V gene end was trimmed by 4 bases and the J gene end by 6 bases; junction bases not matched to a gene: 9. CDR1 SQVTM and CDR2 ANQGSEA come from the germline V gene. CDR3 length: 14 residues. Written as DNA, the CDR3 is TGCAGCGTTGGCGGGGGACAGGGTATAGATGGCTACACCTTC. Residues: CSVGGGQGIDGYTF.

The chain links TRBV5-4 to TRBJ1-1; D possibly corresponds to TRBD1 (6 bases). CDR1 and CDR2 (germline): SGHNT, YYREEE (reference sequence). The CDR3 is 14 amino acids. V lost 4 bases and J 1 base, leaving 11 bases between the germline ends. DNA for the CDR3: TGTGCCAGCAGCCGGGACACTCAGAACACTGAAGCTTTCTTT. Amino acids: CASSRDTQNTEAFF.

The V gene is TRBV2, the J gene TRBJ1-5, with 9 nucleotides matching TRBD1. This CDR3 region has 17 residues. Germline lookup yields CDR1 SNHLY and CDR2 FYNNEI. V gave up 6 bases and J gave up 0 bases; unmatched junction bases: 9. The CDR3, as DNA: TGTGCCAGCAGCTACCTCCGGGACAGGGTTAGCAATCAGCCCCAGCATTTT. Translated: CASSYLRDRVSNQPQHF.

This clone was observed once. The CDR3 DNA sequence: TGTGCCAGCAGCTTAGATAGCGTAGCCAAAAACATTCAGTACTTC. Amino acid sequence: CASSLDSVAKNIQYF. The V and J genes are TRBV11-3 and TRBJ2-4; the D gene is possibly TRBD2 (5 bases). CDR1 is SGHNT and CDR2 is YENEEA in the germline V gene. This CDR3 has 15 residues. Deletions cut 0 bases from V and 0 bases from J, with 6 bases between.

V and J are TRBV10-2 and TRBJ2-1, with TRBD2 identical over 9 bases. Trimming cost V 8 bases and J 7 bases; bases outside gene matches: 9. Per germline, CDR1 WSHSY and CDR2 SAAADI. This CDR3 is 14 amino acids long. CDR3 in amino acids: CASSGTSGRNEQFF. The CDR3 DNA follows: TGCGCCAGCTCCGGCACCAGCGGGAGGAATGAGCAGTTCTTC.

The chain couples TRBV6-2 or TRBV6-3 to TRBJ1-2; 7 bases map to TRBD1. The CDR3 covers 13 residues. Germline assignment: CDR1 MNHEY and CDR2 SVGEGT. J was trimmed by 4 bases and V by 6 bases; bases with no gene match: 5. The CDR3 loop is CASSRQGSYGYTF. CDR3 coding DNA: TGTGCCAGCAGCAGACAGGGAAGCTATGGCTACACCTTC.